Ten or more counts support the clone carrying this T cell receptor (beta chain). Its target is not known. Unmatched junction bases numbered 3, after V lost 4 bases and J lost 7 bases. This CDR3 spans 14 amino acids. Germline CDR1 reads MNHEY; CDR2 reads SVGAGI. MiXCR, applied by TCRdb to the 5' RACE reads, yields one record per CDR3 protein. The table records tens of thousands of distinct CDR3 sequences, about 5.2% of them present only once. This specimen comes from a study of CD8 T cells in ankylosing spondylitis. Study observations and caveats: A motif in TCR beta, a set of under ten highly homologous variants, appeared characteristic of ankylosing spondylitis blood. Some of these motif variants have turned up before, in reports on reactive arthritis synovial fluid and blood.

This receptor was taken from a male donor with ankylosing spondylitis or in good health (not recorded which). The chain couples TRBV6-5 to TRBJ1-6, with 8 bases lining up with TRBD1. Sequencing was carried out using blood, either unsorted or a sorted T cell fraction (not recorded which). CDR3 sequence (DNA): TGTGCCAGCAGTTCCGGACAGGGAAATTCACCCCTCCACTTT. This encodes CASSSGQGNSPLHF.